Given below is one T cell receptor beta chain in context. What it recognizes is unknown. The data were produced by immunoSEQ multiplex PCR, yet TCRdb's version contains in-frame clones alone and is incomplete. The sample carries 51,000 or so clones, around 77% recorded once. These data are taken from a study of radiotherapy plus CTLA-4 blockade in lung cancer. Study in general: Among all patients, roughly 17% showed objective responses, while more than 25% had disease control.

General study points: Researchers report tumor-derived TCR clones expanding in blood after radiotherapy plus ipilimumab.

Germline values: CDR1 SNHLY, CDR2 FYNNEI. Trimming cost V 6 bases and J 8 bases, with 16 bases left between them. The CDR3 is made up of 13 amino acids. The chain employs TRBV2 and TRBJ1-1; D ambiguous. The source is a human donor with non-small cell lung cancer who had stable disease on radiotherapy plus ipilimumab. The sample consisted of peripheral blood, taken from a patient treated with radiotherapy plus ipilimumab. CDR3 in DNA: TGTGCCAGCAGCCAAGGGCTGAGGACCGAAGCTTTCTTT. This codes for CASSQGLRTEAFF.